This TCR beta chain was sequenced for a study of blood T cells in healthy people across ages. From germline, CDR1 is MNHNY and CDR2 SVGAGI (reference sequence). This CDR3 comprises 14 residues. Study-level findings and limits: With naive T cell percentage, TCR beta diversity showed a strong correlation.

A second PCR of roughly 7 to 11 cycles used a sample-barcoded 5' primer and a J-beta primer mix. In TCRdb, the 5' RACE reads were re-called with MiXCR into one record per CDR3 protein. The sample records around 870,000 distinct CDR3 sequences, 29% being singletons. This clonotype was seen only a few times. Its antigen remains unidentified. The junction differs from germline at one of its ends, possibly a read error. The chain uses TRBV6-6 and TRBJ2-1; the match to TRBD2 covers 9 bases. This receptor was identified in a woman of 80 years or more in good health. The sequencing input was blood. CDR3 protein: CTSSSGGSYNEQFF. DNA for the CDR3: TGTACCAGCTCAAGCGGGGGGTCCTACAATGAGCAGTTCTTC.